What follows is one T cell receptor beta chain and its context. Antigen unknown. Vbeta (60) and Jbeta (13) primers were used in the PCR. Libraries were prepared by immunoSEQ multiplex PCR; TCRdb keeps only in-frame clonotypes and omits some of them. Here the sample spans about 140,000 clones, approximately 79% being singletons. The entry originates in a study of cytomegalovirus exposure and HLA in healthy donors. CDR1 is LGHNA, CDR2 YNFKEQ, per germline. CDR3 length: 14 residues. With 2 bases clipped from V and 3 bases from J, the junction kept 0 bases outside the gene matches. Study-level points and caveats: There were reportedly fewer N-insertions in an Asian-associated ancestry cluster than the roughly 670-donor mean, in a later analysis. When presence/absence was analysed, sequencing depth was taken to be roughly uniform across donors. In a later analysis, TCR association rates varied by HLA locus: DRB1 most, HLA-C fewest.

The sequence was collected from a man younger than 35 in good health and CMV-seronegative. The sequencing sample was made of PBMCs. The gene calls are TRBV4-2 and TRBJ2-3; 9 bases are a match to TRBD2. The CDR3 region is CASSQLAGTDTQYF. The DNA for the CDR3 is TGTGCCAGCAGCCAACTAGCGGGAACAGATACGCAGTATTTT.